A single T cell receptor beta chain is shown here with its context. Its target is unknown. The V gene lost 0 bases and the J gene lost 4 bases, with 7 bases spanning the gap. Germline V gene data show CDR1 as SGDLS and CDR2 as YYNGEE. CDR3 size: 13 residues. These data are taken from a study of T cells in Graves' hyperthyroidism and ophthalmopathy. Patients counted as stable if ophthalmopathy did not develop within 18 months. The authors obtained PBMCs from over 8.5 ml of fresh peripheral blood. Study-level points and caveats: Blood also carried most thyroid clonotypes expanded above 0.001.

Template material for amplifying TCR beta CDR3 regions consisted of RNA transcripts. The HTBI primer set drove a first-round RT-PCR of the TCR CDR3. TCRdb recomputed calls from the multiplex PCR reads with MiXCR, one row per CDR3 protein. The profile covers a few hundred thousand distinct CDR3 sequences, with 12% to 15% appearing a single time and approximately 5.3% taken by the ten largest. This receptor was obtained from a woman between 18 and 29 years old with Graves' hyperthyroidism. The sequencing sample was made of blood. The gene calls are TRBV9 and TRBJ1-1; D not resolved. CDR3 nucleotide sequence: TGTGCCAGCAGCGTAGCCAGTGCCACTGAAGCTTTCTTT. It is translated as CASSVASATEAFF.